This T cell receptor beta chain was retrieved from a study of blood T cell repertoires in COVID-19. Overall study context: Acute and convalescent COVID-19 samples came from the United States, Italy and Spain. Nucleic acid was either cDNA or gDNA, and it came from T cells, B-cell-depleted T cells, or PBMCs.

This clone came up once. Methods used by the authors: Reference gene primer amplification gave estimated nucleated cell counts. Only in-frame clones appear in the TCRdb table, and some are missing; sequencing was by immunoSEQ multiplex PCR. From that table come the V and J calls and clone size; the DNA was used to work out D and trimming. The sample yields over 65,000 clones, about 81% seen once. Germline V gives CDR1 MNHEY, CDR2 SVGEGT. Trimming cost V 2 bases and J 2 bases, with 17 bases left between them. There are 17 residues in the CDR3. The TCR comes from a human donor in a cohort sampled during active COVID-19. Sequenced sample: peripheral blood. This chain joins TRBV6-2 or TRBV6-3 and TRBJ2-3, with D perhaps TRBD2 (6 bases). The CDR3 nucleotides are TGTGCCAGCAGTTACCAGGGCCTCGGGGGATACACAGATACGCAGTATTTT. This sequence encodes CASSYQGLGGYTDTQYF.